This TCR beta chain comes out of a study of shared clonotypes between healthy human individuals. The V end lost 4 bases, the J end lost 1 base, and 4 bases lay between the germline ends. Germline loops: CDR1 SNHLY, CDR2 FYNNEI. The CDR3 contains 12 residues. Note on this clone: Additional DNA sequences in this sample encode the identical CDR3.

Clones were read by immunoSEQ multiplex PCR, and TCRdb kept only the in-frame ones, dropping some. The sample has roughly 1,000,000 clones; 78% are singletons. This sequence joins TRBV2 and TRBJ1-1; no definite D call. The sequence was collected from a man younger than 35 in good health. Some clones in this sample may be carry-over from other donors' samples. Sequenced input: memory CD4+ T cells from PBMCs. Subset in this sample: CD45RA-negative fraction. CDR3: CASSVQNTEAFF. CDR3 bases: TGTGCCAGCAGTGTGCAGAACACTGAAGCTTTCTTT. Full variable domain (remainder filled in from reference TRBV2 and TRBJ1-1): EPEVTQTPSHQVTQMGQEVILRCVPISNHLYFYWYRQILGQKVEFLVSFYNNEISEKSEIFDDQFSVERPDGSNFTLKIRSTKLEDSAMYFCASSVQNTEAFFGQGTRLTVV.